A selection of T cell receptor beta chains follows, all from one sample in a study of regulatory T cells in long-lasting Graves disease. MiXCR, run by TCRdb on the multiplex PCR reads, gives a single entry per CDR3 protein. This table holds around 470,000 distinct CDR3 sequences, about 15% found once. The data were also submitted as part of a second study, on T cells in Graves' hyperthyroidism and ophthalmopathy.

Specimen: peripheral blood mononuclear cells (PBMCs), collected at new diagnosis, from a patient treated with antithyroid drugs. The receptors originated from a woman between 50 and 59 years old with Graves disease. CDR3s include the opening cysteine and the closing phenylalanine or tryptophan. The order of the fields is V gene, J gene, clone size, D gene, CDR3 protein, CDR3 DNA. D genes are given only for firm matches. The size field is filled for only some rows; it gives once, few, many or a size class.

v_gene: TRBV28; j_gene: TRBJ2-3; abundance: many; d_gene: TRBD2; CDR3aa: CASRVSAGAGTDTQYF; CDR3nt: TGTGCCAGCAGAGTTAGTGCGGGAGCGGGCACAGATACGCAGTATTTT
v_gene: TRBV12-3/TRBV12-4; j_gene: TRBJ1-6; abundance: NA; d_gene: NA; CDR3aa: CASSFSSSYNSPLHF; CDR3nt: TGTGCCAGCAGTTTCTCTAGCTCCTATAATTCACCCCTCCACTTT
v_gene: TRBV5-1; j_gene: TRBJ2-5; abundance: many; d_gene: TRBD1; CDR3aa: CASSFRTGPRETQYF; CDR3nt: TGCGCCAGCAGCTTTAGGACAGGGCCGCGGGAGACCCAGTACTTC
v_gene: TRBV3-1; j_gene: TRBJ2-1; abundance: many; d_gene: NA; CDR3aa: CASSQVRGAYNEQFF; CDR3nt: TGTGCCAGCAGCCAAGTGCGCGGGGCCTACAATGAGCAGTTCTTC
v_gene: TRBV7-6; j_gene: TRBJ1-3; abundance: NA; d_gene: TRBD1; CDR3aa: CASLPLIGTGFPAGNTIYF; CDR3nt: TGTGCCAGCTTGCCACTTATCGGGACAGGGTTCCCAGCAGGAAACACCATATATTTT
v_gene: TRBV4-1; j_gene: TRBJ2-3; abundance: few; d_gene: NA; CDR3aa: CASSQDPRPADTQYF; CDR3nt: TGCGCCAGCAGCCAAGATCCCAGGCCCGCAGATACGCAGTATTTT
v_gene: TRBV9; j_gene: TRBJ2-7; abundance: NA; d_gene: NA; CDR3aa: CARESLVQGYPEQYF; CDR3nt: TGTGCCCGAGAATCACTAGTCCAGGGTTACCCCGAGCAGTACTTC
v_gene: TRBV7-9; j_gene: TRBJ1-4; abundance: many; d_gene: NA; CDR3aa: CASSSRRGPEDEKLFF; CDR3nt: TGTGCCAGCAGCTCGCGCCGGGGGCCCGAAGATGAAAAACTGTTTTTT
v_gene: TRBV9; j_gene: TRBJ1-3; abundance: NA; d_gene: NA; CDR3aa: CASSVGSGILGGNTIYF; CDR3nt: TGTGCCAGCAGCGTAGGGAGCGGGATTTTAGGTGGAAACACCATATATTTT
v_gene: TRBV7-8; j_gene: TRBJ2-7; abundance: many; d_gene: NA; CDR3aa: CASSPTQLGFEQYF; CDR3nt: TGTGCCAGCAGCCCTACCCAACTCGGATTTGAGCAGTACTTC
v_gene: TRBV2; j_gene: TRBJ2-7; abundance: NA; d_gene: TRBD2; CDR3aa: CASSELAGPNVQYF; CDR3nt: TGTGCCAGCAGTGAACTAGCGGGACCCAACGTGCAGTACTTC
v_gene: TRBV5-6; j_gene: TRBJ1-2; abundance: few; d_gene: TRBD1; CDR3aa: CASSWGQEGAYGYTF; CDR3nt: TGTGCCAGCAGCTGGGGACAGGAAGGGGCCTATGGCTACACCTTC
v_gene: TRBV2; j_gene: TRBJ1-1; abundance: few; d_gene: NA; CDR3aa: CASSRITGNTEAFF; CDR3nt: TGTGCCAGCAGTAGAATAACAGGGAACACTGAAGCTTTCTTT
v_gene: TRBV6-1; j_gene: TRBJ1-1; abundance: many; d_gene: NA; CDR3aa: CASSDTGTYEAFF; CDR3nt: TGTGCCAGCAGCGATACCGGGACGTATGAAGCTTTCTTT
v_gene: TRBV12-3/TRBV12-4; j_gene: TRBJ1-4; abundance: many; d_gene: TRBD1; CDR3aa: CASSPRDSLIEKLFF; CDR3nt: TGTGCCAGCAGTCCCCGGGACAGCCTAATCGAAAAACTGTTTTTT
v_gene: TRBV7-8; j_gene: TRBJ2-7; abundance: many; d_gene: TRBD2; CDR3aa: CASSLGSSGTGRAYEQYF; CDR3nt: TGTGCCAGCAGCTTAGGTTCTAGCGGGACGGGGAGGGCCTACGAGCAGTACTTC
v_gene: TRBV10-3; j_gene: TRBJ2-2; abundance: NA; d_gene: NA; CDR3aa: CAISESWAPGELFF; CDR3nt: TGTGCCATCAGTGAGTCATGGGCCCCCGGGGAGCTGTTTTTT
v_gene: TRBV28; j_gene: TRBJ2-5; abundance: many; d_gene: TRBD1; CDR3aa: CASSRGQGEREETQYF; CDR3nt: TGTGCCAGCAGCCGTGGACAGGGGGAACGTGAAGAGACCCAGTACTTC
v_gene: TRBV7-2; j_gene: TRBJ2-1; abundance: many; d_gene: TRBD2; CDR3aa: CASSRGLAGVDEQFF; CDR3nt: TGTGCCAGCAGCCGAGGACTAGCGGGAGTGGATGAGCAGTTCTTC
v_gene: TRBV4-1; j_gene: TRBJ1-2; abundance: few; d_gene: NA; CDR3aa: CASSQPSTAYYGYTF; CDR3nt: TGCGCCAGCAGCCAACCCTCGACAGCCTACTATGGCTACACCTTC
v_gene: TRBV5-1; j_gene: TRBJ2-7; abundance: many; d_gene: NA; CDR3aa: CASSLAVGGSNEQYF; CDR3nt: TGCGCCAGCAGCTTGGCCGTCGGAGGGAGCAACGAGCAGTACTTC
v_gene: TRBV29-1; j_gene: TRBJ1-2; abundance: few; d_gene: NA; CDR3aa: CSVEVRLYGYTF; CDR3nt: TGCAGCGTTGAAGTTCGCCTCTATGGCTACACCTTC
v_gene: TRBV3-1; j_gene: TRBJ2-1; abundance: many; d_gene: NA; CDR3aa: CASSHGNGPNEQFF; CDR3nt: TGTGCCAGCAGCCATGGCAACGGCCCCAATGAGCAGTTCTTC
v_gene: TRBV16; j_gene: TRBJ2-1; abundance: many; d_gene: TRBD2; CDR3aa: CASSQLYAVGLAGDNEQFF; CDR3nt: TGTGCCAGCAGCCAATTATACGCCGTGGGGCTAGCGGGGGACAATGAGCAGTTCTTC
v_gene: TRBV7-2; j_gene: TRBJ2-2; abundance: many; d_gene: TRBD2; CDR3aa: CASSIRSPFSGSRTGELFF; CDR3nt: TGTGCCAGCAGCATACGATCCCCCTTTAGCGGGAGTCGGACCGGGGAGCTGTTTTTT
v_gene: TRBV6-1; j_gene: TRBJ2-7; abundance: many; d_gene: TRBD1; CDR3aa: CASSHRGEGYEQYF; CDR3nt: TGTGCCAGCAGCCACAGGGGGGAAGGCTACGAGCAGTACTTC
v_gene: TRBV11-3; j_gene: TRBJ2-1; abundance: few; d_gene: TRBD2; CDR3aa: CASSVGLAGGLSYNEQFF; CDR3nt: TGTGCCAGCAGCGTCGGACTAGCGGGAGGGCTGTCCTACAATGAGCAGTTCTTC
v_gene: TRBV12-3/TRBV12-4; j_gene: TRBJ2-2; abundance: once; d_gene: NA; CDR3aa: CASSILGTWWHGELFF; CDR3nt: TGTGCCAGCAGCATTCTAGGGACATGGTGGCACGGGGAGCTGTTTTTT
v_gene: TRBV15; j_gene: TRBJ2-1; abundance: many; d_gene: NA; CDR3aa: CATSRLRPQTPYNEQFF; CDR3nt: TGTGCCACCAGCAGACTCCGGCCGCAAACCCCCTACAATGAGCAGTTCTTC
v_gene: TRBV12-3/TRBV12-4; j_gene: TRBJ1-3; abundance: few; d_gene: TRBD1; CDR3aa: CASSIQGGGNTIYF; CDR3nt: TGTGCCAGCAGTATACAGGGGGGAGGAAACACCATATATTTT
v_gene: TRBV3-1; j_gene: TRBJ2-5; abundance: NA; d_gene: NA; CDR3aa: CASSQVARPQETQYF; CDR3nt: TGTGCCAGCAGCCAAGTAGCGAGGCCCCAAGAGACCCAGTACTTC
v_gene: TRBV15; j_gene: TRBJ1-1; abundance: NA; d_gene: NA; CDR3aa: CATSPPSTEAFF; CDR3nt: TGTGCCACCAGCCCCCCGAGCACTGAAGCTTTCTTT
v_gene: TRBV13; j_gene: TRBJ2-7; abundance: few; d_gene: TRBD2; CDR3aa: CARSFGTSGPYEQYF; CDR3nt: TGTGCCCGCAGCTTCGGGACTAGCGGTCCCTACGAGCAGTACTTC
v_gene: TRBV29-1; j_gene: TRBJ2-3; abundance: many; d_gene: NA; CDR3aa: CSGFLAVTDTQYF; CDR3nt: TGCAGCGGCTTTTTGGCGGTCACAGATACGCAGTATTTT
v_gene: TRBV7-9; j_gene: TRBJ2-1; abundance: many; d_gene: TRBD2; CDR3aa: CASSSTSGRYNEQFF; CDR3nt: TGTGCCAGCAGCTCTACTAGCGGTCGCTACAATGAGCAGTTCTTC
v_gene: TRBV7-9; j_gene: TRBJ2-5; abundance: many; d_gene: NA; CDR3aa: CASSLLPRGSETQYF; CDR3nt: TGTGCCAGCAGCTTATTACCCCGGGGGTCAGAGACCCAGTACTTC
v_gene: TRBV10-3; j_gene: TRBJ1-4; abundance: NA; d_gene: NA; CDR3aa: CAISPGSNEKLFF; CDR3nt: TGTGCCATCAGTCCAGGTTCTAATGAAAAACTGTTTTTT
v_gene: TRBV20-1; j_gene: TRBJ2-7; abundance: few; d_gene: TRBD2; CDR3aa: CSAPQTGGSYEQYF; CDR3nt: TGCAGTGCCCCTCAGACGGGAGGCTCCTACGAGCAGTACTTC
v_gene: TRBV10-3; j_gene: TRBJ2-7; abundance: few; d_gene: NA; CDR3aa: CAISVGGEQYF; CDR3nt: TGTGCCATCAGTGTGGGAGGCGAGCAGTACTTC
v_gene: TRBV28; j_gene: TRBJ2-1; abundance: many; d_gene: TRBD2; CDR3aa: CASRNSGSLYEQFF; CDR3nt: TGTGCCAGCAGGAATAGCGGGAGTCTTTATGAGCAGTTCTTC
v_gene: TRBV6-2/TRBV6-3; j_gene: TRBJ2-7; abundance: many; d_gene: TRBD1; CDR3aa: CASFFNGPRQGHEQYF; CDR3nt: TGTGCCAGCTTCTTTAATGGGCCCCGACAGGGCCACGAGCAGTACTTC
v_gene: TRBV12-3/TRBV12-4; j_gene: TRBJ2-1; abundance: many; d_gene: NA; CDR3aa: CASSPAGNYNEQFF; CDR3nt: TGTGCCAGCAGTCCGGCAGGAAACTACAATGAGCAGTTCTTC
v_gene: TRBV24-1; j_gene: TRBJ2-3; abundance: many; d_gene: TRBD2; CDR3aa: CATSDLGTSVLGTQYF; CDR3nt: TGTGCCACCAGTGATTTAGGGACTAGCGTCCTGGGTACGCAGTATTTT
v_gene: TRBV4-1; j_gene: TRBJ2-1; abundance: NA; d_gene: NA; CDR3aa: CASSQRYGAPSPYNEQFF; CDR3nt: TGCGCCAGCAGCCAAAGATACGGGGCCCCCTCCCCCTACAATGAGCAGTTCTTC
v_gene: TRBV4-1; j_gene: TRBJ2-2; abundance: few; d_gene: TRBD1; CDR3aa: CASRWTGGASNTGELFF; CDR3nt: TGCGCCAGCCGGTGGACAGGGGGCGCCTCGAACACCGGGGAGCTGTTTTTT
v_gene: TRBV3-1; j_gene: TRBJ2-1; abundance: few; d_gene: NA; CDR3aa: CASSQGPGVEQFF; CDR3nt: TGTGCCAGCAGCCAAGGTCCCGGGGTTGAGCAGTTCTTC
v_gene: TRBV3-1; j_gene: TRBJ2-1; abundance: few; d_gene: TRBD2; CDR3aa: CASTSFRGLAGGGEQFF; CDR3nt: TGTGCCAGCACTTCGTTCCGTGGACTAGCGGGAGGGGGTGAGCAGTTCTTC